The subject of this entry is one TCR beta chain. The sample belongs to a study of somatic mutations in cytotoxic T cells in rheumatoid arthritis. Germline V gene data show CDR1 as MNHNS and CDR2 as SASEGT. Trimming pared 6 bases from V and 8 bases from J, leaving 19 bases between. The CDR3 loop spans 15 amino acids. This table comes from immunoSEQ multiplex PCR, and its TCRdb copy is limited to in-frame clones, with some not included. Of fewer than 14,000 clones in the sample, 65% to 80% were seen once. This receptor was identified in an adult with rheumatoid arthritis. The rearrangement links TRBV6-1 to TRBJ1-4, with D uncertain. Sequencing was performed on CD8+ T cells sorted from blood. The CDR3 bases are TGTGCCAGCAGCGACCCCACCAGGTTAAACGAAAAACTGTTTTTT. Translating it yields CASSDPTRLNEKLFF.